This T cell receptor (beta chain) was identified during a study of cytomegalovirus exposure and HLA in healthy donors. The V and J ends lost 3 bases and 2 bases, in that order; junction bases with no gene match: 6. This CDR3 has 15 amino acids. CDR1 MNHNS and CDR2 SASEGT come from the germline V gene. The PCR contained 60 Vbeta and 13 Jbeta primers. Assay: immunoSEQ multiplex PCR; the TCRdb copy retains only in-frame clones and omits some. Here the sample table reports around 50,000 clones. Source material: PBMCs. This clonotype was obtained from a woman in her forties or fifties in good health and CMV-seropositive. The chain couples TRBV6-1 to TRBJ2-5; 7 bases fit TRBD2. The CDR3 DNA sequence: TGTGCCAGCAGTGACCGCGGGAGTGTTCAAGAGACCCAGTACTTC. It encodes CASSDRGSVQETQYF.